This TCR beta chain appears in the sequencing data of a study of T cell responses to AZD1222 COVID-19 vaccine. This clone was picked up one time. Germline values: CDR1 LGHDT, CDR2 YNNKEL (reference sequence). The J segment lost 1 base and the V segment lost 6 bases, leaving 2 bases of the junction unmatched. The CDR3 contains 13 residues. Data came from immunoSEQ multiplex PCR; TCRdb stores just in-frame clones and leaves some out. The table records about 21,000 clones, around 82% of them present only once. This specimen consisted of peripheral blood, obtained on day 0 of AZD1222 vaccination. The receptor was isolated from an adult in good health. The chain employs TRBV3-1 (or the pseudogene TRBV3-2) and TRBJ2-5; 7 bases match TRBD1. The CDR3 protein is CASSPGGQETQYF. The CDR3, as DNA: TGTGCCAGCAGTCCAGGGGGCCAAGAGACCCAGTACTTC.